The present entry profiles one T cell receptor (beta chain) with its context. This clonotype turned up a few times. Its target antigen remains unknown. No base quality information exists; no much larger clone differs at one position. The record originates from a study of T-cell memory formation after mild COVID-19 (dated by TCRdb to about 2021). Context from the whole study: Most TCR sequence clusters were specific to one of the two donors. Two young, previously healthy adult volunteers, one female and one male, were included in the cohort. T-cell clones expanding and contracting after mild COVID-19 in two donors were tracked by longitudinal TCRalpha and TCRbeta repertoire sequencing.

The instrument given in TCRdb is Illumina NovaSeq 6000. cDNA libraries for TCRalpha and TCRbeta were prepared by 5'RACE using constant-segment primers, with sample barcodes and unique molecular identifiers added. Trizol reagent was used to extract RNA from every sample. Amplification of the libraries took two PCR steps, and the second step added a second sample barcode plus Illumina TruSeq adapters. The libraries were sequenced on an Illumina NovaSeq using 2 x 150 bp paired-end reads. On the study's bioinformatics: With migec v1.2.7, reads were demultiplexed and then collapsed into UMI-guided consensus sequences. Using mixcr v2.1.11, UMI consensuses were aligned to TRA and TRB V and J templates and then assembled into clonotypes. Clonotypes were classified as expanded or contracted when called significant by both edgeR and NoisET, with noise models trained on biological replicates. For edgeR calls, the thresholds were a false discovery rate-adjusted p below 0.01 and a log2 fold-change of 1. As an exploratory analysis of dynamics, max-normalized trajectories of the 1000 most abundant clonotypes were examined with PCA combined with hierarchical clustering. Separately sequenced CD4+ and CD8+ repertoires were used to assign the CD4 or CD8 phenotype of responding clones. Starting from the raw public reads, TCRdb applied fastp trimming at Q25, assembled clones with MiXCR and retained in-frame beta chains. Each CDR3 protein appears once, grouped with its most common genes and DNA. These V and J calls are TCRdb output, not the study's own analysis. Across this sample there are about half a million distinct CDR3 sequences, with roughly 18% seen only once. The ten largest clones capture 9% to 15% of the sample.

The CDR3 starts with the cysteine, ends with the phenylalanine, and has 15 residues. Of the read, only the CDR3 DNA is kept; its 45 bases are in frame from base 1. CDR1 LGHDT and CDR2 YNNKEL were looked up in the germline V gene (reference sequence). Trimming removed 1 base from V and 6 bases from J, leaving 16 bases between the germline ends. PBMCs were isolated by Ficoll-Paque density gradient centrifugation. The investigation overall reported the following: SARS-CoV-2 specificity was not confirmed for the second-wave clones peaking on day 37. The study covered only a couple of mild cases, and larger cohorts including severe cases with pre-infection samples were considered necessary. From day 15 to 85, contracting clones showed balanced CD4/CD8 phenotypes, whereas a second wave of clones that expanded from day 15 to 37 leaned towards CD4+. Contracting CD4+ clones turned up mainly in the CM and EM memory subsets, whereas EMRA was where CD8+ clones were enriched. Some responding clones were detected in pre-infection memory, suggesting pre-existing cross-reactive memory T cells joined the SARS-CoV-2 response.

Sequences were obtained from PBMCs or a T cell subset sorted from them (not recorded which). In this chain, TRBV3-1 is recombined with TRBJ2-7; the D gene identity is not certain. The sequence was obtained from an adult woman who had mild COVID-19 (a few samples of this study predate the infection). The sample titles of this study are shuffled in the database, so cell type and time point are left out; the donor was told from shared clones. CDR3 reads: CASSQVLVPRGEQYF. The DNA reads TGTGCCAGCAGCCAAGTGCTAGTTCCACGTGGCGAGCAGTACTTC.